This T cell receptor beta chain was profiled in a study of blood T cells in healthy people across ages. General study points: In long-lived donors, naive CD4+ cell counts and diversity exceeded those of aged donors. The percentage of naive T cells correlated strongly with TCR beta diversity. Diversity estimates drawn from one million T cells were deemed underestimates.

Sample-barcoded 5' priming and a J-beta primer mix drove a second PCR of roughly 7 to 11 cycles. TCRdb reprocessed the 5' RACE reads via MiXCR and lists one record per CDR3 protein. The table has roughly 500,000 distinct CDR3 sequences, 25% to 30% seen once. The CDR3 runs to 14 residues. CDR1 and CDR2 from the germline V gene are MNHEY and SVGAGI. Trimming took 7 bases from V and 4 from J, leaving 14 bases between them. This clonotype was picked up a small number of times. What it recognizes is unknown. Sample: blood. The clonotype originates from a woman aged 70-85 years in good health. The chain employs TRBV6-5 and TRBJ1-3, with D possibly TRBD1 on 5 matching bases. In DNA, the CDR3 is TGTGCCAGCACTTCCCCCGGGACCGGAAACACCATATATTTT. Translation gives CASTSPGTGNTIYF.